This T cell receptor (beta chain) derives from a study of CXCR3-negative and CXCR3-positive naive CD8 T cells. Definition of naive CD8+ T cells rested on a CD45RO-CCR7+CD27+CD95- profile. CDR1 SQVTM and CDR2 ANQGSEA come from the germline V gene. The CDR3 is 14 amino acids. Study results and limitations: The TRB CDR3s that CXCR3-positive naive cells carried were more hydrophobic than those of CXCR3-negative naive cells. Partly lower CXCR3 expression followed cryopreservation, and most assays relied on fresh PBMCs.

With respect to this clonotype: The antigen is unknown.

5' RACE with UMI labels generated the TRB cDNA libraries. TCRdb reworked the 5' RACE reads into one entry per CDR3 protein, no DNA. This sample's table has 100,000 to 150,000 distinct CDR3 sequences. The chain has TRBV29-1 and TRBJ2-7; TCRdb's D call, TRBD1, is unchecked because there is no DNA. This receptor was identified in a human donor in good health. Some clones in this sample may be carry-over from other donors' samples. What was sequenced was naive CXCR3+ CD8+ T cells from blood. Subset denoted: CD45RO-CCR7+CD27+CD95- naive CD8+ T cells expressing CXCR3 (TNR3+). The CDR3 here is CSVEAGQTAYEQYF.